Sequencing of this T cell receptor (beta chain) was carried out in a study of cytomegalovirus exposure and HLA in healthy donors (dated by TCRdb to about 2017). A note on the overall study: An earlier analysis of several hundred of the donors reported approximately 260 Gb of sequence data and 95 million to 120 million unique TCR beta sequences obtained from approximately 180 million T cells. An early release covering roughly 600 HLA-typed donors comprised about 310 gigabases of sequencing data and tens of millions of unique TCR sequences. The genetic ancestry cluster associated with self-reported Caucasian donors included roughly four fifths of the approximately 410 genotyped donors. The aim of the study was to test whether cataloging public T cell receptors could identify signatures of past pathogen exposure. The study used immunosequencing to profile the T cell repertoires of more than 650 subjects and linked those repertoires to cytomegalovirus serostatus. Besides the first cohort of approximately 670 subjects, a separate validation cohort made up of roughly 120 different subjects was used. To predict cytomegalovirus infection status, the study combined high-throughput TCR immunosequencing, statistical association of individual TCRs with disease status, and machine learning. A later analysis re-analyzed previously published TCR beta repertoires from roughly 690 donors and added high-resolution HLA genotyping to study TCR occurrence patterns. Rather than using new phenotypic data, the later analysis identified candidate immune exposures from TCR beta sequences and from how often those sequences occurred across donors. In an earlier analysis of 587 of the donors, high-throughput TCR beta sequencing was used to judge whether each TCR beta V gene segment behaved as functional or pseudogenic. Donor age, sex, ethnicity and CMV serostatus were compiled together with the repertoire data. A later genetic analysis took genome-wide SNP genotypes for about 55% of the 666 donors and used that subset as a discovery cohort. Every repertoire in the discovery cohort had been generated on one and the same sequencing platform. HLA typing covered class I and class II loci at four-digit resolution. Typing coverage varied by locus: roughly 620-640 donors for A, B, C, DRB1 and DQB1; 522 for DQA1; about 600 for DPA1; more than 450 for DPB1. Several DR-DQ haplotypes were handled as single units for association and clustering because linkage in the cohort was strong. On average, roughly 240,000 unique TCR beta nucleotide sequences were sequenced per donor among several hundred genotyped donors of the cohort, with roughly 18% of those sequences being non-productive. Here is what the overall study found, with its caveats: The authors suggested that the approach could potentially be extended to other disease states and immunological phenotypes. Some IMGT-functional V segments, including TRBV6-2 and TRBV6-3, could not be told apart with the 87-base-pair reads, so those segments were excluded. Strong co-occurrence of HLA alleles, especially DR and DQ, made assigning TCR associations to individual alleles difficult. In an earlier analysis of approximately 590 of the donors, most TCR beta V segments appeared in productive rearrangements about 87% or about 30% of the time, broadly matching IMGT annotations. An association between a missense DCLRE1C variant and V-gene and J-gene trimming of TCR beta chains was found in a later genetic analysis and replicated in an independent cohort. A cluster of highly shared sequence variants was judged likely to be a technical artifact of the sequencing pipeline. In this cohort, only TCR beta chains were sequenced, and detectable features were limited by the absence of alpha or paired-chain data. Across donors, most TCR sequences were observed very rarely, whereas some public TCRs were present in many individuals. Several of the top co-occurrence clusters appeared to be linked to parvovirus B19, influenza, CMV and Epstein-Barr virus, according to a later analysis. A later analysis found that most CMV-associated TCR beta chains appeared HLA-restricted, with HLA associations seemingly driven largely by CMV exposure. In the study, around 160 TCR beta chains were listed as associated with cytomegalovirus. A further reported finding was that TCR beta sequences accurately predicted the HLA-A and HLA-B alleles for most subjects in the first cohort. Roughly uniform sequencing depth across donors was assumed in presence/absence analyses, although this assumption may not hold. CMV serostatus was the only immune exposure information available for the cohort. Compared with equally common non-associated chains, HLA-associated TCR beta chains in a later analysis were more clonally expanded and had lower generation probabilities. Correlated functional status among segregating V segments might reflect linkage disequilibrium, but an unknown experimental factor could not be ruled out. The classifier was reported to diagnose cytomegalovirus status with high specificity and sensitivity in both the original cohort and the validation cohort. Because counts were too low, about 17 rarely observed V segments, including chromosome 9 orphons, were excluded from the earlier analysis of around 640 of the donors. According to a later genetic analysis, donors in an Asian-associated ancestry cluster had fewer N-insertions in productive TCRs than the approximately 670-donor mean. Because HLA typing was missing for some donors at each locus, association tests included only the typed subset. In vitro tests confirmed that three of the cytomegalovirus-associated TCR beta chains recognize cytomegalovirus antigens. In a later analysis, around 15,000 TCR beta sequences were associated with specific HLA alleles at a false discovery rate of 0.05. In a later analysis, the rate of TCR association differed among HLA loci, with DRB1 alleles having the most associated TCRs and HLA-C alleles having the fewest.

The cohort comprised 670 or so healthy bone marrow donors. All cohort members were sampled while nominally healthy, although unrecorded immune exposures were likely present. The donor tested CMV seronegative and was one of the 352 seronegative cohort members. Every donor gave a peripheral blood sample, and the peripheral blood mononuclear cells from that sample were used for TCR beta sequencing. The Qiagen DNeasy Blood Extraction Kit was used to extract genomic DNA from the blood cell samples. To note about this clone: This clone's antigen is unknown. Per-nucleotide qualities are absent, and no much larger clonotype sits a single base away.

After removal of 5 bases from V and 6 bases from J, the junction retains 8 bases not matched to a gene. CDR1 MDHEN and CDR2 SYDVKM were looked up in the germline V gene. Counted from cysteine to phenylalanine, this CDR3 has 15 amino acids. Only CDR3 DNA remains: 45 bases, in frame from the first base. The library was made by the immunoSEQ multiplex PCR assay. The multiplex PCR relied on a mix of 60 forward primers for TCR Vbeta segments and 13 reverse primers for TCR Jbeta segments. Amplification of the CDR3 region of rearranged TCR beta genes was performed with a multiplex PCR assay on genomic DNA. The Illumina HiSeq System was used to sequence the amplified TCR beta libraries as 87-base-pair reads. The source study handled its data this way. Across the 670 or so repertoires, a later analysis counted some 80 million unique TCR beta chains, 8.5 million to 12 million of which were shared by at least two donors. A nearest-neighbor algorithm error-corrected the raw reads and collapsed the reads into unique sequences, merging closely related sequences to remove PCR and sequencing errors. CDR3 sequences were aligned to IMGT reference sequences to assign V, D and J gene segments. For a sequence to be retained, a match of at least six nucleotides was required to both a V gene segment and a J gene segment. A rearrangement was called productive if the CDR3 had no stop codons and remained in frame with V and J, and every other rearrangement was called non-productive. Following IMGT convention, CDR3 was defined as the stretch from the second conserved V-encoded cysteine to the conserved J-encoded phenylalanine. Sequences without an unambiguous match to a single V gene segment were excluded from the earlier analysis of a few hundred of the donors. An earlier analysis of roughly 590 of the donors called V segments functional above 56.7% productive rearrangements and segregating when the between-donor standard deviation exceeded 5%. A statistical classification framework was developed to diagnose cytomegalovirus status using the catalog of TCR beta chain sequences. V and J gene assignment, in a later analysis, came from comparing TCR nucleotide sequences with IMGT/GENE-DB human TR gene sequences. In a later analysis, CDR3 sequences and most-parsimonious VDJ recombination scenarios were assigned using the TCRdist pipeline. In a later analysis, each TCR beta chain was defined by its CDR3 amino acid sequence together with its V-gene family, and reads lacking a unique V-gene family were excluded. To address suspected cross-contamination and a sequencing artifact, a later analysis removed roughly 640 highly shared, low-generation-probability nucleotide sequences. In a later analysis, a clonal expansion index was calculated for each public chain from normalized within-repertoire ranks of inferred template counts. Generation probabilities in a later analysis came from a VDJ recombination model fitted to out-of-frame rearrangements, and those results were checked against IGoR. Hypergeometric tests were used in a later analysis to score TCR-TCR, TCR-HLA and TCR-CMV co-occurrence, with a repertoire-size bias correction applied to the TCR pairs. To estimate false discovery rates, a later analysis permuted the HLA or CMV assignments 20 times. In a later analysis, co-occurring TCRs were grouped using DBSCAN, with TCRdist sequence similarity added in when clustering inside HLA-allele-positive subsets. For co-occurrence clustering, repertoires with fewer than 30,000 or more than 120,000 public chains were excluded, along with four to six repertoires with anomalous nucleotide sharing. The table comes from immuneACCESS by way of TCRdb, which keeps in-frame sequences with V and J called. Part of the clones is missing from these tables; in studies checked, under half for an unresolved V gene and the rest for unknown reasons. V, J and clone size are those of that table, while D and trimming were read from the DNA. The sample yields 100,000 to 150,000 clones; 75% to 85% were counted once. In total, the top ten clones hold 1.9% of the sample.

The rearranged chain carries TRBV28 and TRBJ2-4; 9 middle bases align to TRBD1. Sequenced sample: PBMCs. The TCR comes from a man in his fifties in good health and CMV-seronegative. The CDR3 protein is CASSSDRGEGNIQYF. The nucleotides are TGTGCCAGCAGTAGCGACAGGGGGGAGGGAAACATTCAGTACTTC.